This TCR beta chain was identified during a study of blood T cells in healthy people across ages. Regarding the study as a whole: What prevented conclusive comparison of naive and antigen-experienced cells was that PBMCs were unsorted.

With respect to this clonotype: The antigen remains unidentified.

V dropped 5 bases and J dropped 4; count of bases not matched to a gene: 4. This CDR3 is built from 14 residues. Germline CDR1 and CDR2: SGHTA and FQGNSA. Together with a sample-barcoded 5' primer, a J-beta primer mix was included in a second PCR lasting roughly 6 to 12 cycles. TCRdb reprocessed the 5' RACE reads via MiXCR and lists one record per CDR3 protein. The sample holds about 780,000 distinct CDR3 sequences, about half seen once. The sequence was collected from an elderly man in good health. This chain joins TRBV7-2 and TRBJ2-7; 11 nucleotides line up with TRBD1. Sequenced input: blood. The CDR3 region is CASSADRGLYEQYF. As DNA, the CDR3 is TGTGCCAGCAGCGCGGACAGGGGGCTTTACGAGCAGTACTTC.